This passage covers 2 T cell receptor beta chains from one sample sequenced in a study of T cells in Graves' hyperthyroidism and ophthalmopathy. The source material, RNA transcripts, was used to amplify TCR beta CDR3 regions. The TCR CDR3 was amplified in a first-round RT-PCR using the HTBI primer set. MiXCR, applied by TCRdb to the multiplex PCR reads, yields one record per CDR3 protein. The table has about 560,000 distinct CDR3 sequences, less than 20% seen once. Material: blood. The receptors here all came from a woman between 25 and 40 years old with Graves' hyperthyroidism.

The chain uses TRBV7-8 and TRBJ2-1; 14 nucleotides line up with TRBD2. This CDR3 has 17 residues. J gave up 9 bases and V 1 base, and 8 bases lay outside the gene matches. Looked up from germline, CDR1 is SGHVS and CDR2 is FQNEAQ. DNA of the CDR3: TGTGCCAGCAGCTTAGACCTGGGACTAGCGGGAGCCGCTGAGCAGTTCTTC. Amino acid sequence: CASSLDLGLAGAAEQFF.

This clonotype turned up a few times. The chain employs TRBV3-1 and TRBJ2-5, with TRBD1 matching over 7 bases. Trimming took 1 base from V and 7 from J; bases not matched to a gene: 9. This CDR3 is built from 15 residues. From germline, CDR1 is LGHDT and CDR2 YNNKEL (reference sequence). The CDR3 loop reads CASSQADRELGTQYF. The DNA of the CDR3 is TGTGCCAGCAGCCAAGCAGACAGGGAATTGGGGACCCAGTACTTC.